These 4 T cell receptor beta chains came from one sample sequenced in a study of cytomegalovirus exposure and HLA in healthy donors. Primers included in the PCR were 60 Vbeta and 13 Jbeta primers. Assay: immunoSEQ multiplex PCR; the TCRdb copy retains only in-frame clones and omits some. The sample shows 150,000 to 250,000 clones, 82% of them seen only once. The sequencing input was PBMCs. These receptors were collected from a woman in her forties or fifties in good health and CMV-seropositive.

This clone was seen a handful of times. The chain couples TRBV10-3 to TRBJ1-6; TRBD1 agrees at 7 bases. Germline lookup yields CDR1 ENHRY and CDR2 SYGVKD. The length of the CDR3 is 13 residues. V lost 10 bases to trimming and J lost 7 bases; unmatched junction nucleotides: 7. CDR3 sequence: CATGTDHNSPLHF. The DNA for the CDR3 is TGTGCCACAGGGACAGACCACAATTCACCCCTCCACTTT.

This rearrangement joins TRBV30 to TRBJ2-7; weak D call: TRBD1 (5 bases). This CDR3 region has 14 residues. Germline V CDR1 and CDR2: GTSNPN, SVGIG (reference sequence). V shed 0 bases and J shed 0 bases, with 9 bases lying between them. The CDR3 DNA sequence: TGTGCCTGGAGTGTATACAGGCGCTCCTACGAGCAGTACTTC. Its protein product is CAWSVYRRSYEQYF.

This clone was seen a few times. The rearrangement joins TRBV6-5 to TRBJ2-2; 8 bases agree with TRBD2. With V trimmed by 5 bases and J by 6 bases, 5 bases remained unmatched. The CDR3 is made up of 14 amino acids. Germline CDR1 reads MNHEY; CDR2 reads SVGAGI. The CDR3 coding sequence is TGTGCCAGCAGTCGGGGGGGAAGGGCCGGGGAGCTGTTTTTT. Translation: CASSRGGRAGELFF.

The chain joins TRBV5-6 to TRBJ2-2; a possible D gene is TRBD1 (6 bases). Looked up from germline, CDR1 is SGHDT and CDR2 is YYEEEE. V was clipped by 2 bases and J by 3 bases, with 17 bases between them. This CDR3 region has 17 residues. The CDR3 protein is CASSFWGRMDYTGELFF. The CDR3 DNA sequence: TGTGCCAGCAGCTTCTGGGGGCGCATGGATTACACCGGGGAGCTGTTTTTT.